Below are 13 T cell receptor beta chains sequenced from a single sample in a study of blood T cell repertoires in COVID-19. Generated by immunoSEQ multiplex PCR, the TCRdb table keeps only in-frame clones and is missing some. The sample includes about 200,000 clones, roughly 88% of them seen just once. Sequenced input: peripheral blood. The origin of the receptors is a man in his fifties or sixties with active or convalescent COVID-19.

CDR3 loop: CASSYGTSGTRYEQYF. CDR3 nucleotide sequence: TGTGCCAGCAGTTATGGGACTAGCGGGACTCGGTACGAGCAGTACTTC. V gene TRBV6-2 or TRBV6-3 combines with J gene TRBJ2-7, with 13 bases fitting TRBD2. Germline trimming cut 3 bases from V and 4 bases from J; bases unmatched to any gene: 6. The germline CDR1 and CDR2 sequences are MNHEY and SVGEGT. The CDR3 is 16 residues long.

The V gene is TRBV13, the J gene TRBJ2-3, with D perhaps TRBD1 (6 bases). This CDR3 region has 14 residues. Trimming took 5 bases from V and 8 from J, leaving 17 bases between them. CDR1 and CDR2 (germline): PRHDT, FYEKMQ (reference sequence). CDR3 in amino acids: CASSGATGVGTQYF. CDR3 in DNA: TGTGCCAGCAGCGGGGCGACAGGCGTCGGTACGCAGTATTTT.

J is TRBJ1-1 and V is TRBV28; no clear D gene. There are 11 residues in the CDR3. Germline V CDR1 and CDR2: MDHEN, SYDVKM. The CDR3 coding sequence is TGTGTGGTGGCCAGAAACACTGAAGCTTTCTTT. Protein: CVVARNTEAFF.

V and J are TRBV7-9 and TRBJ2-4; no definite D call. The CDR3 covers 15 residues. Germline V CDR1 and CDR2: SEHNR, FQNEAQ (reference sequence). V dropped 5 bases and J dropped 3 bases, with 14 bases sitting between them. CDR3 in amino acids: CASSVGLAGKNIQYF. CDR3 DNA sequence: TGTGCCAGCAGCGTGGGCTTGGCAGGCAAAAACATTCAGTACTTC.

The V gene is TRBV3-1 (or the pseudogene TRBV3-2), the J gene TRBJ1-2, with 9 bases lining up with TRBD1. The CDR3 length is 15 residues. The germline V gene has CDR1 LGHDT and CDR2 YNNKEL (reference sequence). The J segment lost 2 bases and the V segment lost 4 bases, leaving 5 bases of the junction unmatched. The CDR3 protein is CASSPYRGQNYGYTF. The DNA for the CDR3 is TGTGCCAGCAGCCCTTACAGGGGGCAAAACTATGGCTACACCTTC.

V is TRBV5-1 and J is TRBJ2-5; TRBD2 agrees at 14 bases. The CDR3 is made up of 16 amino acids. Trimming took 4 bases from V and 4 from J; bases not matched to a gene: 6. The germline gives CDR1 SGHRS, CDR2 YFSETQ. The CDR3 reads CASSPMTSGRGETQYF. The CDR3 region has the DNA TGCGCCAGCAGCCCCATGACTAGCGGGAGGGGAGAGACCCAGTACTTC.

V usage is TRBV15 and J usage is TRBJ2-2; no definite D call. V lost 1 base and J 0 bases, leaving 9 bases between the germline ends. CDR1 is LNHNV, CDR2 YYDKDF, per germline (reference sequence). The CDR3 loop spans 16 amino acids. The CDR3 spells CATSRARHSNTGELFF. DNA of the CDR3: TGTGCCACCAGCAGAGCCAGGCACTCGAACACCGGGGAGCTGTTTTTT.

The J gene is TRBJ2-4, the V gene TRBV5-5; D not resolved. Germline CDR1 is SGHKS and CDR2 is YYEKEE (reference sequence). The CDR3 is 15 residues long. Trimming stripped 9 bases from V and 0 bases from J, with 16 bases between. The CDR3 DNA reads TGTGCCATCATACCCCAGGCACTAGCCAAAAACATTCAGTACTTC. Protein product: CAIIPQALAKNIQYF.

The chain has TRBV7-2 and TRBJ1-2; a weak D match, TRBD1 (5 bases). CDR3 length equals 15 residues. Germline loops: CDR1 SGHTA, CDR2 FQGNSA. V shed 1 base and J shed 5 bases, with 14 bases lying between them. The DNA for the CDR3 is TGTGCCAGCAGCTTAGACTACGGGACTGATTATGGCTACACCTTC. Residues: CASSLDYGTDYGYTF.

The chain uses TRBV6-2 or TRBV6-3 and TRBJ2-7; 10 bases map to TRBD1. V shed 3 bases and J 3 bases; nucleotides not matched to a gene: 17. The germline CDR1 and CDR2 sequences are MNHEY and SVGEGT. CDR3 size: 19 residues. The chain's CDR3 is CASSYPDRGHLKRLYEQYV. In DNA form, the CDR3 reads TGTGCCAGCAGTTATCCCGACAGGGGGCATCTAAAGAGGCTCTACGAGCAGTACGTC.

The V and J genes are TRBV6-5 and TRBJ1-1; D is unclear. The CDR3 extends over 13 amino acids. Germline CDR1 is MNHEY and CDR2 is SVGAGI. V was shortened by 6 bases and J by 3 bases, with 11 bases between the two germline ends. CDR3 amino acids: CASRPHRDTEAFF. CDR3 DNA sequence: TGTGCCAGCAGACCCCATCGGGACACTGAAGCTTTCTTT.

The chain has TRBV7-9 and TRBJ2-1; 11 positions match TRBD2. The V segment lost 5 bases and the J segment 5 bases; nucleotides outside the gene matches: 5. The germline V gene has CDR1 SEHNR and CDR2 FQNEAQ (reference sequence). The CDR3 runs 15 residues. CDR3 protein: CASSGGLAVHNEQFF. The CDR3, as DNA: TGTGCCAGCAGCGGGGGACTAGCGGTACACAATGAGCAGTTCTTC.

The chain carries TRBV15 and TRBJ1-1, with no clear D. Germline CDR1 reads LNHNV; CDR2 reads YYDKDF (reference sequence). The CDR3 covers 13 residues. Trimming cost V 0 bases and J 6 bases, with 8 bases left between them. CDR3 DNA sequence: TGTGCCACCAGCAGAGATTTTTTCGCTGAAGCTTTCTTT. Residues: CATSRDFFAEAFF.